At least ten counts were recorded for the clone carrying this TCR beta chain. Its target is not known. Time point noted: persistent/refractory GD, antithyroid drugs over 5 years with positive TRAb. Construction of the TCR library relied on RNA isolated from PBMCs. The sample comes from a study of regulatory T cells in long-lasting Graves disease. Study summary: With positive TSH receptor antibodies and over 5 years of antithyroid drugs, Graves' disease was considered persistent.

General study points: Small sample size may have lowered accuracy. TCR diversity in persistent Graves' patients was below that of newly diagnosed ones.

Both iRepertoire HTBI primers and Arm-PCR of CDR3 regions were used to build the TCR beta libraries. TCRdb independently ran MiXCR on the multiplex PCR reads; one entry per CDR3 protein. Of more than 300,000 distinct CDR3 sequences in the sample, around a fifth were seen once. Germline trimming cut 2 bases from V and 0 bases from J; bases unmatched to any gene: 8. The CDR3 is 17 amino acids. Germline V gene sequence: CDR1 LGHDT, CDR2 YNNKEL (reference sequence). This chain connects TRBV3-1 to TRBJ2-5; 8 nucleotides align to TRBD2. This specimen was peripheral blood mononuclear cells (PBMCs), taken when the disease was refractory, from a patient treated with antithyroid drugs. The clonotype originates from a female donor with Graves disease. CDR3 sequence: CASSQTGRALYQETQYF. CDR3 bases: TGTGCCAGCAGCCAAACCGGGAGGGCCTTGTACCAAGAGACCCAGTACTTC.